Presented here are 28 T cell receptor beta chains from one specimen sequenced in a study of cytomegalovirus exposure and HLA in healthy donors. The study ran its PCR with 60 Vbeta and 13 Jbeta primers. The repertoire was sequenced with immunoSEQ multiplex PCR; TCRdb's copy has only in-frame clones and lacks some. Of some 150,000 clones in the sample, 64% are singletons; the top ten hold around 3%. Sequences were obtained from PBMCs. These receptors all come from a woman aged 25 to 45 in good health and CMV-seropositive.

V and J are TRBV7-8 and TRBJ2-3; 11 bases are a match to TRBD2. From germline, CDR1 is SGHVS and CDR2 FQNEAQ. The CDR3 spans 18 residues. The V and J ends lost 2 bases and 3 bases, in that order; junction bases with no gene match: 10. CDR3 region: CASSLRTSSGGITDTQYF. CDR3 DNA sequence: TGTGCCAGCAGCTTAAGAACGTCTAGCGGGGGGATAACAGATACGCAGTATTTT.

The CDR3 DNA is TGTGCCAGCCACATGTCAGCAGATACGCAGTATTTT. Protein: CASHMSADTQYF. The V call is TRBV2, the J call TRBJ2-3, with D hard to call. The CDR3 runs to 12 residues. Germline CDR1 is SNHLY and CDR2 is FYNNEI. Trimming left V 8 bases short and J 4 bases short, with 10 bases between.

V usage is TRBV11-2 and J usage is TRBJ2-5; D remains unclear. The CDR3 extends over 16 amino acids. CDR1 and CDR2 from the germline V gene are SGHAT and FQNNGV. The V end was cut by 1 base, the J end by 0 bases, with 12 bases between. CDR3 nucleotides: TGTGCCAGCAGCTTAGTTTGGCCGAGGTACCAAGAGACCCAGTACTTC. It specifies CASSLVWPRYQETQYF.

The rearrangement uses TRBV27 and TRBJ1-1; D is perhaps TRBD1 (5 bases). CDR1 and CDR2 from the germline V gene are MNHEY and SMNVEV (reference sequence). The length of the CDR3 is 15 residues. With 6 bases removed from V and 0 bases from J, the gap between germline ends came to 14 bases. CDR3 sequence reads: CASSPGGVMNTEAFF. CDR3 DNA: TGTGCCAGCAGCCCCGGAGGGGTCATGAACACTGAAGCTTTCTTT.

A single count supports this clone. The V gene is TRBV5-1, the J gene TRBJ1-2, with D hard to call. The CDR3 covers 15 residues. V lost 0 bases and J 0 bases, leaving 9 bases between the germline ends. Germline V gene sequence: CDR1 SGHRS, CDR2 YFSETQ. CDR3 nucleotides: TGCGCCAGCAGCTTGGCCAACACAGCTAACTATGGCTACACCTTC. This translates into CASSLANTANYGYTF.

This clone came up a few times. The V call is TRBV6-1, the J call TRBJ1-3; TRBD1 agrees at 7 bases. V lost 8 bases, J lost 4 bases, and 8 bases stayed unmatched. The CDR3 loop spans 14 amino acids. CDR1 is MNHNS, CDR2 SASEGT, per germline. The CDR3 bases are TGTGCCAGCGCGGGACAGTTAACCGGAAACACCATATATTTT. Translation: CASAGQLTGNTIYF.

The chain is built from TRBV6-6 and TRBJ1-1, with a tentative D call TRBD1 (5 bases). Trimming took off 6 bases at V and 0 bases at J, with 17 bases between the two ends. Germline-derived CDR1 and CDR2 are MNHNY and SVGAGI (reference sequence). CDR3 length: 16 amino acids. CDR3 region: CASRTPGGDMNTEAFF. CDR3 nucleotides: TGTGCCAGCAGAACCCCCGGGGGAGATATGAACACTGAAGCTTTCTTT.

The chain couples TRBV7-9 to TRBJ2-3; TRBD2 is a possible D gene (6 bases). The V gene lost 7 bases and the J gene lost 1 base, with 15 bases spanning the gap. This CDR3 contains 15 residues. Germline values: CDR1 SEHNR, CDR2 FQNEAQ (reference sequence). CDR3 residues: CASTRRTGGTDTQYF. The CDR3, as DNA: TGTGCCAGCACCCGGCGCACGGGAGGCACAGATACGCAGTATTTT.

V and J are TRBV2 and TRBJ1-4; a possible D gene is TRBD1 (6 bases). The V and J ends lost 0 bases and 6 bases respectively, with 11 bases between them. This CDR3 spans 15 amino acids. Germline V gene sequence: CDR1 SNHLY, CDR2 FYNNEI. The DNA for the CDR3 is TGTGCCAGCAGTGAAGCCCGGGGGGCTTATGAAAAACTGTTTTTT. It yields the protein CASSEARGAYEKLFF.

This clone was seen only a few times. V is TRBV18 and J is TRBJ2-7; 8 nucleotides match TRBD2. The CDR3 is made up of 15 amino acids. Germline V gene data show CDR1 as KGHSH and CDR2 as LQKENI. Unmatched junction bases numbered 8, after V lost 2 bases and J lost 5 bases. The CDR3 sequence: CASSPRDGTSNEQYF. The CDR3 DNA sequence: TGTGCCAGCTCACCAAGAGATGGGACTAGTAACGAGCAGTACTTC.

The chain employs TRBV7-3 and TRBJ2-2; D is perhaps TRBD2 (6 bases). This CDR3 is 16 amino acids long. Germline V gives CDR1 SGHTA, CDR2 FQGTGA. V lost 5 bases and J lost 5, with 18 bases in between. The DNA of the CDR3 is TGTGCCAGCAGCCCTCAAGGGCGGGGACTGACCGGGGAGCTGTTTTTT. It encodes CASSPQGRGLTGELFF.

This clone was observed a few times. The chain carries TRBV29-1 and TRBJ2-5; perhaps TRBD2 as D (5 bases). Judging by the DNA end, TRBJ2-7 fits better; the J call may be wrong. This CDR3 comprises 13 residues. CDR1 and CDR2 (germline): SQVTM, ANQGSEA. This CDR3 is CSVVSGKGYEQYF. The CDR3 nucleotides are TGCAGCGTTGTCTCGGGGAAAGGCTACGAGCAGTACTTC.

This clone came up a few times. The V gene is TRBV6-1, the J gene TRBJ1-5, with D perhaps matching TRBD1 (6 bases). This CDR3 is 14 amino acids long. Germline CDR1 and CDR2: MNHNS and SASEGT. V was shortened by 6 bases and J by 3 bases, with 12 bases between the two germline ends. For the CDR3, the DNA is TGTGCCAGCAGGCAGGGGTGGGACAATCAGCCCCAGCATTTT. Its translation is CASRQGWDNQPQHF.

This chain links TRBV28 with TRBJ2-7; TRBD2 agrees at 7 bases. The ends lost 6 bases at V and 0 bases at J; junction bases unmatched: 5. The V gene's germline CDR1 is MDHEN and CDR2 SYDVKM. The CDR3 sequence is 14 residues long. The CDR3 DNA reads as TGTGCCAGCAGGCGGGGAGGGGCCTCCTACGAGCAGTACTTC. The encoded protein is CASRRGGASYEQYF.

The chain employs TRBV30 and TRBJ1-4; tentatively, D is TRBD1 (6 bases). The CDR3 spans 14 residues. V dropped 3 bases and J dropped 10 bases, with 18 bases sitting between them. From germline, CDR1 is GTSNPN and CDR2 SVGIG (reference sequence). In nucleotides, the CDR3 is TGTGCCTGGAGGTCCAGGGGCTTGGTGGGAAAACTGTTTTTT. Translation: CAWRSRGLVGKLFF.

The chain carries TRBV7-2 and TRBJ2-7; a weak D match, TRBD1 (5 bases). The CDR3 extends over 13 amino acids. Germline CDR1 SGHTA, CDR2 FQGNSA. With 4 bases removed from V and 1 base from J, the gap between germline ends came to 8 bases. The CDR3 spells CASSSGISYEQYF. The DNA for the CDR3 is TGTGCCAGCAGCTCAGGGATTTCCTACGAGCAGTACTTC. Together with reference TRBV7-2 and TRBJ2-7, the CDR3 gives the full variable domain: GAGVSQSPSNKVTEKGKDVELRCDPISGHTALYWYRQSLGQGLEFLIYFQGNSAPDKSGLPSDRFSAERTGGSVSTLTIQRTQQEDSAVYLCASSSGISYEQYFGPGTRLTVT.

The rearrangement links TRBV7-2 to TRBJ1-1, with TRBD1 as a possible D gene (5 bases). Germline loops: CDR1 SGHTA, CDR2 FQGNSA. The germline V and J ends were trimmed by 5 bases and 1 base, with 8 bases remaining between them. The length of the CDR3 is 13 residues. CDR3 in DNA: TGTGCCAGCAGCCGGGACTGGAACACTGAAGCTTTCTTT. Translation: CASSRDWNTEAFF.

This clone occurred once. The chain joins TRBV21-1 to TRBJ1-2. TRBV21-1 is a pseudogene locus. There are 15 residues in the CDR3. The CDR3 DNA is TGTGCCAGCAGCAAAGCTTGGAGGGAGGGTGGAGGCTACACCTTC. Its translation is CASSKAWREGGGYTF.

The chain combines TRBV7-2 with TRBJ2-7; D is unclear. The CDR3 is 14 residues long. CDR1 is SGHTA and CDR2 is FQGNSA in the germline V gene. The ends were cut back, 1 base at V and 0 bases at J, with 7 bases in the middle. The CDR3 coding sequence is TGTGCCAGCAGCTTAGGGCCCAACTCCTACGAGCAGTACTTC. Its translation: CASSLGPNSYEQYF.

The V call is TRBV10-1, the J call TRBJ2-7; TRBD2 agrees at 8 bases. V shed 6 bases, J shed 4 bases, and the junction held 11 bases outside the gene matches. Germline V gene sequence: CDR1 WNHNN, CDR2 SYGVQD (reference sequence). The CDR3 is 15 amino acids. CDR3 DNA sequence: TGCGCCAGCAGCGGAGGCGAGCGGGAGCCTTACGAGCAGTACTTC. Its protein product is CASSGGEREPYEQYF.

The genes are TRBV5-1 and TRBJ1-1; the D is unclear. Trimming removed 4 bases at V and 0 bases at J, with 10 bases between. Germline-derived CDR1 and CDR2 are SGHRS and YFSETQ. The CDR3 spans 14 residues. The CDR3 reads CASSQAIMNTEAFF. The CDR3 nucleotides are TGCGCCAGCAGCCAGGCTATTATGAACACTGAAGCTTTCTTT.

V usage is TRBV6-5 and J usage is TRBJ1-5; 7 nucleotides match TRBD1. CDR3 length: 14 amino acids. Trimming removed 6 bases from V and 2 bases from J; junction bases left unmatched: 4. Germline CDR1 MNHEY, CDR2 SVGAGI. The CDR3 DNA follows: TGTGCCAGCAGATCCGGGACAGGCAATCAGCCCCAGCATTTT. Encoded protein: CASRSGTGNQPQHF.

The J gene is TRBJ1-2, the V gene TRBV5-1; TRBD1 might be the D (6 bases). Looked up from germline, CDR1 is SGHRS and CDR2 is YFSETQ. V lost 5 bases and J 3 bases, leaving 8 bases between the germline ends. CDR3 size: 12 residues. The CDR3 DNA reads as TGCGCCAGCAGTCCAGGGGACTATGGCTACACCTTC. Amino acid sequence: CASSPGDYGYTF.

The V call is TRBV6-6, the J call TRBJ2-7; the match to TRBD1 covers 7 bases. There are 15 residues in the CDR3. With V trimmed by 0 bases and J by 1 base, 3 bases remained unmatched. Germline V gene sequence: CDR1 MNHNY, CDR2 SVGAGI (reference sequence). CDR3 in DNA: TGTGCCAGCAGTTACTCAGGGGACAGTTCCTACGAGCAGTACTTC. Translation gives CASSYSGDSSYEQYF.

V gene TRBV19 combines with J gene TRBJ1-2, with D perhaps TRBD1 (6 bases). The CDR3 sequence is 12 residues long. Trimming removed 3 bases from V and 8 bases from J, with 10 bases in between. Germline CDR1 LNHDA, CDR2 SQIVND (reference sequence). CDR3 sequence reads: CASSIGQQGYTF. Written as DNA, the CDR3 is TGTGCCAGTAGTATCGGACAGCAAGGCTACACCTTC.

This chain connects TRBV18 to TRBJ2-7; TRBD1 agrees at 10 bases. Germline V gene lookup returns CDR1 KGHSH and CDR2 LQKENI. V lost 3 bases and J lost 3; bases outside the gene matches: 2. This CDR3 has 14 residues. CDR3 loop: CASSPGTGDYEQYF. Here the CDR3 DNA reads TGTGCCAGCTCACCTGGGACAGGGGACTACGAGCAGTACTTC.

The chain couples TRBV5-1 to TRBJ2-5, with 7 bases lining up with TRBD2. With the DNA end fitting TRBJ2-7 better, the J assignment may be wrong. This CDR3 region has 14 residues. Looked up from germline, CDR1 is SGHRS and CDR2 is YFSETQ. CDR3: CASSILTGGYEQYF. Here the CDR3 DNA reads TGCGCCAGCAGCATTCTGACGGGGGGTTACGAGCAGTACTTC.

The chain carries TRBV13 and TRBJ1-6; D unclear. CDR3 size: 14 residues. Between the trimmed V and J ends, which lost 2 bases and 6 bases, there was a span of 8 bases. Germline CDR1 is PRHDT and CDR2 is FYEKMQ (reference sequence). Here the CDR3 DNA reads TGTGCCAGCAGCTTAACAGCCACTAATTCACCCCTCCACTTT. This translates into CASSLTATNSPLHF.